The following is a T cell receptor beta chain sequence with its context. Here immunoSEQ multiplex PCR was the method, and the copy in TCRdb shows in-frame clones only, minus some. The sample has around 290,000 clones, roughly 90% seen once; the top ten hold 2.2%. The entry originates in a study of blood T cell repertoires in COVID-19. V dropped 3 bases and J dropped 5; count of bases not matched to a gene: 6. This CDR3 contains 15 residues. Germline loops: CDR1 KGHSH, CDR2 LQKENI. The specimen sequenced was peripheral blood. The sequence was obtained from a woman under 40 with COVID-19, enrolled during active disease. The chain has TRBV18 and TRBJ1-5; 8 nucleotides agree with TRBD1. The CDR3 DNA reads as TGTGCCAGCTCACCCGGGACAGGTTGGGATCAGCCCCAGCATTTT. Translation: CASSPGTGWDQPQHF.